These T cell receptor beta chains were read from a single sample in a study of vaccination and CD4 T cells after COVID-19. TCRdb recomputed calls from the PCR reads with MiXCR, one row per CDR3 protein. The table records over 3,000 distinct CDR3 sequences, roughly 70% of them present only once. These receptors have no identified antigens. The specimen was CD4+ T cells from blood, cultured in vitro. Every receptor here comes from a human donor who had recovered from COVID-19. Each CDR3 is given with its conserved first and last residue. Each record gives: D gene, V gene, clone size, J gene, CDR3 protein, CDR3 DNA. The D gene is left open where the match is weak. For some rows the clone size is stated as once, few or many, or as a class when expanded; others skip it.

>-|TRBV20-1|-|TRBJ1-2
CSASGGPNYGYTF
TGCAGTGCTAGTGGTGGTCCTAACTATGGCTACACCTTC
>TRBD1|TRBV4-1|-|TRBJ1-2
CASSQGGQGRGGYTF
TGCGCCAGCAGCCAAGGAGGACAGGGGAGAGGTGGCTACACCTTC
>-|TRBV30|-|TRBJ2-7
CAWSVTDAYEQYF
TGTGCCTGGAGTGTCACGGACGCCTACGAGCAGTACTTC
>-|TRBV6-5|-|TRBJ1-6
CASSSDWRPSPLHF
TGTGCCAGCAGTTCCGATTGGAGACCTTCACCCCTCCACTTT
>TRBD1|TRBV7-9|once|TRBJ1-2
CASSSGQGPGYTF
TGTGCCAGCAGCTCGGGACAGGGGCCTGGCTACACCTTC
>-|TRBV20-1|few|TRBJ1-2
CSAIPMGADYGYTF
TGCAGTGCTATCCCGATGGGGGCGGACTATGGCTACACCTTC
>-|TRBV20-1|hyperexpanded|TRBJ1-1
CSASFPGVMNTEAFF
TGCAGTGCTAGTTTCCCCGGAGTTATGAACACTGAAGCTTTCTTT
>-|TRBV12-3/TRBV12-4|once|TRBJ2-7
CASSFGQGSFYEQYF
TGTGCCAGCAGTTTCGGTCAGGGTAGTTTCTACGAGCAGTACTTC
>-|TRBV19|-|TRBJ1-5
CASSIERGNQPQHF
TGTGCCAGTAGTATAGAACGGGGGAATCAGCCCCAGCATTTT
>-|TRBV7-3|few|TRBJ1-1
CASSPTQVRAEAFF
TGTGCCAGCAGCCCGACTCAAGTTCGGGCTGAAGCTTTCTTT
>TRBD2|TRBV20-1|-|TRBJ2-3
CSARGLSSGGRPSTDTQYF
TGCAGTGCTAGGGGCCTTAGTAGCGGGGGAAGGCCTAGCACAGATACGCAGTATTTT
>-|TRBV20-1|once|TRBJ1-1
CSALFPLGASTWAFF
TGCAGTGCTTTGTTTCCCTTGGGGGCGTCGACGTGGGCTTTCTTT
>-|TRBV20-1|-|TRBJ1-1
CSARDSRYTGLGMNTEAFF
TGCAGTGCTAGAGATTCGAGGTACACAGGACTTGGGATGAACACTGAAGCTTTCTTT
>-|TRBV2|-|TRBJ1-5
CASSPEVNQPQHF
TGTGCCAGCAGTCCTGAAGTTAATCAGCCCCAGCATTTT
>-|TRBV20-1|-|TRBJ1-6
CSARDRRSSYNSPLHF
TGCAGTGCTAGAGATAGAAGGAGCTCCTATAATTCACCCCTCCACTTT
>TRBD1|TRBV12-3/TRBV12-4|-|TRBJ1-2
CASSPGQGNYGYTF
TGTGCCAGCAGCCCGGGACAGGGAAACTATGGCTACACCTTC
>-|TRBV7-3|-|TRBJ1-2
CASSLGNYGYTF
TGTGCCAGCAGCTTAGGGAACTATGGCTACACCTTC
>TRBD1|TRBV24-1|-|TRBJ1-2
CATSALGTGGRGYTF
TGTGCCACCAGTGCCTTGGGGACAGGTGGAAGAGGCTACACCTTC
>-|TRBV7-9|once|TRBJ1-5
CASSLQGAQPQHF
TGTGCCAGCAGCTTACAAGGGGCTCAGCCCCAGCATTTT
>TRBD2|TRBV6-1|once|TRBJ2-3
CASTLLLLAGATDTQYF
TGTGCCAGCACCCTCCTTCTACTAGCGGGGGCCACAGATACGCAGTATTTT
>-|TRBV12-3/TRBV12-4|-|TRBJ2-5
CASSPPGGGRGGTQYF
TGTGCCAGCAGTCCTCCAGGGGGGGGCCGTGGTGGGACCCAGTACTTC
>-|TRBV18|-|TRBJ1-1
CASSLGGAHTEAFF
TGTGCCAGCTCCCTGGGGGGGGCGCACACTGAAGCTTTCTTT
>TRBD1|TRBV27|-|TRBJ1-2
CASRTQQGWVDGYTF
TGTGCCAGCAGGACACAACAGGGGTGGGTTGATGGCTACACCTTC
>-|TRBV7-9|-|TRBJ2-2
CASSPGTKNTGELFF
TGTGCCAGCAGCCCCGGGACCAAGAACACCGGGGAGCTGTTTTTT
>-|TRBV18|-|TRBJ1-1
CASSPGRYTEAFF
TGTGCCAGCTCACCGGGTCGCTACACTGAAGCTTTCTTT
>-|TRBV10-3|medium-sized|TRBJ1-1
CAISEPFGTRNEAFF
TGTGCCATCAGTGAGCCCTTCGGGACGCGGAATGAAGCTTTCTTT
>-|TRBV6-1|-|TRBJ1-5
CASSDRLSSNQPQHF
TGTGCCAGCAGTGATAGGCTTTCTAGCAATCAGCCCCAGCATTTT
>TRBD1|TRBV6-1|-|TRBJ1-2
CASNRQGYGYTF
TGTGCCAGCAACAGACAGGGGTATGGCTACACCTTC
>-|TRBV20-1|large|TRBJ2-2
CSATRLVNTGELFF
TGCAGTGCTACCCGACTAGTAAACACCGGGGAGCTGTTTTTT
>TRBD1|TRBV23-1|-|TRBJ2-2
CASSQPPGQGRAGELFF
TGCGCCAGCAGTCAACCTCCGGGACAGGGGAGGGCCGGGGAGCTGTTTTTT
>-|TRBV2|-|TRBJ1-1
CASSQQGIAEAFF
TGTGCCAGCAGTCAACAGGGAATCGCTGAAGCTTTCTTT
>TRBD2|TRBV12-3/TRBV12-4|-|TRBJ2-7
CASSPGLVIYEQYF
TGTGCCAGCAGCCCGGGACTAGTAATCTACGAGCAGTACTTC
>TRBD2|TRBV4-1|-|TRBJ2-3
CASSQGSGLAGTDTQYF
TGCGCCAGCAGCCAAGGATCGGGACTAGCGGGCACAGATACGCAGTATTTT
>-|TRBV24-1|once|TRBJ1-1
CATSDVGSGAFF
TGTGCCACCAGTGATGTGGGTTCCGGGGCTTTCTTT
>-|TRBV5-4|large|TRBJ2-1
CASSGDRWTYNEQFF
TGTGCCAGCAGCGGCGACAGGTGGACCTACAATGAGCAGTTCTTC
>-|TRBV7-9|-|TRBJ1-5
CASSFQDRQPQHF
TGTGCCAGCAGCTTCCAAGACCGTCAGCCCCAGCATTTT
>-|TRBV6-1|-|TRBJ1-4
CASNGPSGEKLFF
TGTGCCAGCAATGGCCCGTCTGGTGAAAAACTGTTTTTT
>-|TRBV19|-|TRBJ1-2
CASSSDFSNYGYTF
TGTGCCAGTAGTAGTGACTTTTCTAACTATGGCTACACCTTC
>-|TRBV21-1|large|TRBJ1-2
CASSAVEGANYGYTF
TGTGCCAGCAGCGCCGTCGAGGGCGCTAACTATGGCTACACCTTC
>-|TRBV12-3/TRBV12-4|-|TRBJ1-2
CASNRGGNYGYTF
TGTGCCAGCAACAGAGGGGGAAACTATGGCTACACCTTC